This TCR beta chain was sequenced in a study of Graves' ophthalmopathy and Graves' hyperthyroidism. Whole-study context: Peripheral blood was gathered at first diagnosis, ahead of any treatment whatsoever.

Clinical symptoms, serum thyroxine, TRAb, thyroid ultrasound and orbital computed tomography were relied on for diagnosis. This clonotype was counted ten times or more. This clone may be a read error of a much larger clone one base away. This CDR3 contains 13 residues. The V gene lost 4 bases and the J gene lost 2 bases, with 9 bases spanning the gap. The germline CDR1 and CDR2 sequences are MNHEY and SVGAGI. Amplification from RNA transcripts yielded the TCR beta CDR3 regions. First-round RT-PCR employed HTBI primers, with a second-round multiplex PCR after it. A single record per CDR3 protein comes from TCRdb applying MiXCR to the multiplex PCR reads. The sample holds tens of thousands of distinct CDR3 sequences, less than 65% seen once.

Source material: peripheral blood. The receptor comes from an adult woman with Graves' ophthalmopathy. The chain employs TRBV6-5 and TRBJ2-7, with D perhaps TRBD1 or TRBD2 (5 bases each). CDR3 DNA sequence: TGTGCCAGCAGTTGGGACGGTGCCTACGAGCAGTACTTC. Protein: CASSWDGAYEQYF.